Below are 21 T cell receptor beta chains sequenced from a single sample in a study of blood T cell repertoires in COVID-19. Sequencing used immunoSEQ multiplex PCR; TCRdb keeps in-frame clones, though not all of them. The sample has approximately 190,000 clones, approximately 90% seen once. The sequenced sample consisted of peripheral blood. The source is a man between 35 and 55 years old with active or convalescent COVID-19.

This clone was detected only once. This rearrangement joins TRBV21-1 to TRBJ2-4; the table's D gene call, TRBD1, was not cross checked with the DNA. TRBV21-1 is labeled a pseudogene. The CDR3 covers 15 residues. The CDR3 loop reads CASSKDRGGKNIQYF. The CDR3, as DNA: TGTGCCAGCAGCAAGGATAGGGGCGGTAAAAACATTCAGTACTTC.

The J gene is TRBJ2-7, the V gene TRBV6-1, with D possibly matching TRBD1 (5 bases). The CDR3 is 13 residues long. Trimming removed 2 bases at V and 7 bases at J, with 12 bases between. CDR1 MNHNS and CDR2 SASEGT come from the germline V gene. CDR3 DNA: TGTGCCAGCAGTGAACAGGGTTTTCGAGAGCAGTACTTC. Protein: CASSEQGFREQYF.

The gene calls are TRBV28 and TRBJ1-2; 8 bases agree with TRBD1. Germline V gives CDR1 MDHEN, CDR2 SYDVKM. The CDR3 runs 15 residues. The trim removed 8 bases at V and 1 base at J, leaving 9 bases unmatched. CDR3 in amino acids: CASWSHDRGNYGYTF. CDR3 DNA: TGTGCCAGCTGGTCCCACGACAGGGGTAACTATGGCTACACCTTC.

The genes are TRBV19 and TRBJ1-5; 7 bases map to TRBD1. CDR1 LNHDA and CDR2 SQIVND come from the germline V gene (reference sequence). This CDR3 is built from 15 residues. The junction had 13 bases not matched to a gene; V was cut back by 10 bases and J by 4 bases. The DNA for the CDR3 is TGTGCCACATCATACGGACAGGTTCTTAATCAGCCCCAGCATTTT. This gives the protein CATSYGQVLNQPQHF.

The V gene is TRBV5-1, the J gene TRBJ1-1, with 7 positions matching TRBD1. The CDR3 spans 14 residues. Per the germline V gene, CDR1 is SGHRS and CDR2 is YFSETQ. V shed 1 base and J 3 bases; nucleotides not matched to a gene: 3. Written as DNA, the CDR3 is TGCGCCAGCAGCTTGACAGGGGACTACACTGAAGCTTTCTTT. Amino acid sequence: CASSLTGDYTEAFF.

This chain joins TRBV5-4 and TRBJ2-7; TRBD1 agrees at 8 bases. This CDR3 has 13 amino acids. V was pared by 5 bases and J by 7 bases, with 8 bases of the junction left unmatched. Germline CDR1 and CDR2: SGHNT and YYREEE (reference sequence). The CDR3 DNA follows: TGTGCCAGCAGTGGACAGGGTCTTAGGGAGCAGTACTTC. It translates to CASSGQGLREQYF.

The chain joins TRBV7-2 to TRBJ2-3; 15 bases fit TRBD2. The V segment lost 4 bases and the J segment 2 bases; nucleotides outside the gene matches: 10. This CDR3 is 19 amino acids long. Germline values: CDR1 SGHTA, CDR2 FQGNSA. The CDR3, as DNA: TGTGCCAGCAGCTGGGCCGTCGGGACTAGCGGGAGGTTCACAGATACGCAGTATTTT. It yields the protein CASSWAVGTSGRFTDTQYF.

The genes are TRBV5-1 and TRBJ2-3; D ambiguous. The CDR3 contains 14 residues. CDR1 and CDR2 (germline): SGHRS, YFSETQ. V lost 0 bases and J 1 base, leaving 6 bases between the germline ends. The CDR3, as DNA: TGCGCCAGCAGCTTGGCCTCCCGCACAGATACGCAGTATTTT. Amino acid sequence: CASSLASRTDTQYF.

The V call is TRBV19, the J call TRBJ2-1; no reliable D call. Germline CDR1 reads LNHDA; CDR2 reads SQIVND (reference sequence). V was cut by 7 bases and J by 7 bases, with 11 bases left in between. CDR3 length: 12 amino acids. CDR3 bases: TGTGCCAGTAACGTACTCGGGAATGAGCAGTTCTTC. This translates into CASNVLGNEQFF.

This chain links TRBV29-1 with TRBJ1-2; the D gene is possibly TRBD1 (5 bases). The V end lost 7 bases, the J end lost 5 bases, and 20 bases lay between the germline ends. CDR1 is SQVTM, CDR2 ANQGSEA, per germline. The CDR3 extends over 14 amino acids. CDR3 protein: CSAQGDAGLYGYTF. The CDR3 nucleotides are TGCAGCGCCCAGGGCGATGCAGGGTTATATGGCTACACCTTC.

The CDR3 spells CASSLQGLLPGANVLTF. The CDR3 region has the DNA TGTGCCAGCAGTCTACAGGGGCTCCTTCCTGGGGCCAACGTCCTGACTTTC. This chain joins TRBV28 and TRBJ2-6; 7 nucleotides line up with TRBD1. J was trimmed by 2 bases and V by 5 bases; bases with no gene match: 9. The CDR3 is 17 residues long. Looked up from germline, CDR1 is MDHEN and CDR2 is SYDVKM.

This chain links TRBV19 with TRBJ2-1, with TRBD1 matching 9 bases. Germline V gene lookup returns CDR1 LNHDA and CDR2 SQIVND (reference sequence). CDR3 length: 14 residues. The J segment lost 7 bases and the V segment lost 8 bases, leaving 9 bases of the junction unmatched. CDR3: CASGSGTGWNEQFF. The CDR3 bases are TGTGCCAGTGGATCCGGGACAGGGTGGAATGAGCAGTTCTTC.

J is TRBJ1-2 and V is TRBV7-2; possible D gene TRBD1, 5 bases. V dropped 1 base and J dropped 4 bases, with 10 bases sitting between them. The CDR3 runs to 14 residues. Germline V gene data show CDR1 as SGHTA and CDR2 as FQGNSA. DNA of the CDR3: TGTGCCAGCAGCTTAGGGCGGGGCCTCTATGGCTACACCTTC. Encoded protein: CASSLGRGLYGYTF.

The gene calls are TRBV7-2 and TRBJ2-3; 7 bases fit TRBD2. Trimming took 4 bases from V and 2 from J; bases not matched to a gene: 9. The CDR3 has 16 amino acids. The germline gives CDR1 SGHTA, CDR2 FQGNSA. The CDR3: CASSWLGGSPTDTQYF. CDR3 bases: TGTGCCAGCAGCTGGCTCGGGGGGAGTCCCACAGATACGCAGTATTTT.

The chain couples TRBV6-5 to TRBJ1-5; TRBD1 agrees at 9 bases. Trimming at V came to 5 bases and at J to 5 bases, leaving 7 bases not matched to a gene. The V gene's germline CDR1 is MNHEY and CDR2 SVGAGI. CDR3 length: 15 residues. The DNA of the CDR3 is TGTGCCAGCAGTCCGACAGGGGGTTTGGATCAGCCCCAGCATTTT. Protein sequence: CASSPTGGLDQPQHF.

The chain uses TRBV19 and TRBJ2-3; perhaps TRBD2 as D (6 bases). The CDR3 loop spans 15 amino acids. Germline CDR1 LNHDA, CDR2 SQIVND (reference sequence). The V end was cut by 0 bases, the J end by 1 base, with 8 bases between. This chain's CDR3 is CASSIEGGGTDTQYF. CDR3 nucleotides: TGTGCCAGTAGTATAGAGGGCGGGGGCACAGATACGCAGTATTTT.

This clone was seen a single time. The genes are TRBV6-5 and TRBJ1-5, with TRBD1 matching 11 bases. Trimming took 6 bases from V and 6 from J; bases not matched to a gene: 7. The CDR3 runs 15 residues. Per the germline V gene, CDR1 is MNHEY and CDR2 is SVGAGI. The CDR3: CASSRGQGEGQPQHF. CDR3 sequence (DNA): TGTGCCAGCAGCCGGGGACAGGGGGAAGGTCAGCCCCAGCATTTT.

The chain combines TRBV5-1 with TRBJ2-7; D unresolved. V was trimmed by 3 bases and J by 1 base, leaving 14 bases between them. CDR1 and CDR2 from the germline V gene are SGHRS and YFSETQ. The CDR3 is made up of 15 amino acids. CDR3 region: CASSSRPGTSYEQYF. CDR3 nucleotide sequence: TGCGCCAGCAGCTCTAGACCCGGAACGTCCTACGAGCAGTACTTC.

The V gene is TRBV19, the J gene TRBJ1-5; D remains ambiguous. CDR3 length: 15 amino acids. Trimming shortened V by 2 bases and J by 7 bases, and 15 bases separated the two germline ends. Per the germline V gene, CDR1 is LNHDA and CDR2 is SQIVND (reference sequence). The CDR3 DNA follows: TGTGCCAGTAGTATAAACCCAACGGTCGGGCAGCCCCAGCATTTT. Protein sequence: CASSINPTVGQPQHF.

V gene TRBV18 combines with J gene TRBJ2-5; weak D call: TRBD1 (6 bases). Germline V gene data show CDR1 as KGHSH and CDR2 as LQKENI. This CDR3 is 16 amino acids long. The V end was cut by 4 bases, the J end by 2 bases, with 17 bases between. CDR3 in amino acids: CASSLMGATEQETQYF. The CDR3 DNA reads TGTGCCAGCTCACTGATGGGGGCAACTGAACAAGAGACCCAGTACTTC.

The chain has TRBV11-2 and TRBJ1-2; TRBD1 is a possible D gene (6 bases). V was cut by 3 bases and J by 13 bases, with 21 bases left in between. This CDR3 contains 14 residues. CDR1 and CDR2 (germline): SGHAT, FQNNGV. The CDR3 spells CASSFGGAEEVATF. In DNA form, the CDR3 reads TGTGCCAGCAGCTTCGGGGGGGCAGAGGAGGTTGCCACCTTC.